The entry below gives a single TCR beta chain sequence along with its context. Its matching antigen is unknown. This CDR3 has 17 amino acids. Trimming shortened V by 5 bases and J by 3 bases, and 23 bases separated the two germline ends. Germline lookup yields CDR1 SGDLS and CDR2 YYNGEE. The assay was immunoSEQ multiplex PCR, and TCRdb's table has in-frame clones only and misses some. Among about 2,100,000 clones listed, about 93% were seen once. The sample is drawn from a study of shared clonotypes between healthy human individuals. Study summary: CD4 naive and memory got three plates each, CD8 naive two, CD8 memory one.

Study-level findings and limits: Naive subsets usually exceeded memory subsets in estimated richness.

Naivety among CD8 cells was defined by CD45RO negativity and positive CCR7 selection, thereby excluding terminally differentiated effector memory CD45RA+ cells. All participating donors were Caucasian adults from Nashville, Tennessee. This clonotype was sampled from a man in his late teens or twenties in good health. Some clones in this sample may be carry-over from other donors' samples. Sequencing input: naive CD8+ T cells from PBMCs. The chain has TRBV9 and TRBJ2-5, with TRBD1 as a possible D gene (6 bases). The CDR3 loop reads CASSRTGTPRREETQYF. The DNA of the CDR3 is TGTGCCAGCAGTCGCACCGGGACACCAAGAAGAGAAGAGACCCAGTACTTC.